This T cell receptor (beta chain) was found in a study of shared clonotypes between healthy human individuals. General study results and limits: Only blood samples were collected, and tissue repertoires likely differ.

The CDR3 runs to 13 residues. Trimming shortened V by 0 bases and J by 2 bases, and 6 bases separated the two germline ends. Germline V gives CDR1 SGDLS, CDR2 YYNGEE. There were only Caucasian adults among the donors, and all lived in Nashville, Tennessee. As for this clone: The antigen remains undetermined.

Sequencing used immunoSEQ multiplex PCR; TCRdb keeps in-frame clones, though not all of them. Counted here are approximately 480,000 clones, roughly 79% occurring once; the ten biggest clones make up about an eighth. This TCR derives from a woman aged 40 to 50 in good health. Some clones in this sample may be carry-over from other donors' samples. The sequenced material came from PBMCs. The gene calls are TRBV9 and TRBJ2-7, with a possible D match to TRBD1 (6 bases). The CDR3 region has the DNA TGTGCCAGCAGCGTAGCAGGGGCCTACGAGCAGTACTTC. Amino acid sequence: CASSVAGAYEQYF. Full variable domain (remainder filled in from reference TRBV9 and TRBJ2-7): DSGVTQTPKHLITATGQRVTLRCSPRSGDLSVYWYQQSLDQGLQFLIQYYNGEERAKGNILERFSAQQFPDLHSELNLSSLELGDSALYFCASSVAGAYEQYFGPGTRLTVT.